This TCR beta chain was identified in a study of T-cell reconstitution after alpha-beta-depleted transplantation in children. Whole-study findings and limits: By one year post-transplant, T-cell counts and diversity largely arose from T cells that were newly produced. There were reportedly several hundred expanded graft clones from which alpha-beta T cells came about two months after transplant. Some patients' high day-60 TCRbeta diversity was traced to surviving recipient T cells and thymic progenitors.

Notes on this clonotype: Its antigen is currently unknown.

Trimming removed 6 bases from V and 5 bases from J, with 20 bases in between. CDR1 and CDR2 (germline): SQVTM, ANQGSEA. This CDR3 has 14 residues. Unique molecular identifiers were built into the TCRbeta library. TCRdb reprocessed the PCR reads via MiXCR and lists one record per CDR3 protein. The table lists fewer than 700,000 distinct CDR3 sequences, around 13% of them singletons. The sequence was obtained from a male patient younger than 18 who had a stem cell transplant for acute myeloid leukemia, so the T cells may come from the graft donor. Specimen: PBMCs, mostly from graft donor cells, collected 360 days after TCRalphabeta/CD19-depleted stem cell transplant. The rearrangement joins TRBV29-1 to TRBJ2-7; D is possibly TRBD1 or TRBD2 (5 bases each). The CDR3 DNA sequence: TGCAGCGTAAATCAGAGGGGTATTGGACACGAGCAGTACTTC. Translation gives CSVNQRGIGHEQYF.